Below are 13 T cell receptor beta chains sequenced from a single sample in a study of OX40 agonist ivuxolimab in advanced cancers. Measured with immunoSEQ multiplex PCR; TCRdb has only the in-frame clones, and not every one. The repertoire includes about 46,000 clones, more than 80% of them detected once, and about 11% sits in the top ten. Sequenced material: CD4+ or CD8+ T cells sorted from blood, taken in a trial of the OX40 agonist ivuxolimab. The receptor set was obtained from an adult with an advanced solid tumor such as melanoma, head and neck, liver or kidney cancer.

The V gene is TRBV27, the J gene TRBJ2-7, with 9 bases fitting TRBD1. J gave up 5 bases and V 2 bases, and 10 bases lay outside the gene matches. CDR3 length: 16 residues. CDR1 is MNHEY, CDR2 SMNVEV, per germline (reference sequence). CDR3 residues: CASSLIWRDRVDEQYF. DNA of the CDR3: TGTGCCAGCAGTTTAATTTGGCGGGACAGGGTTGACGAGCAGTACTTC.

V and J are TRBV9 and TRBJ2-1; D possibly corresponds to TRBD2 (6 bases). This CDR3 is built from 16 residues. V lost 0 bases and J 0 bases, leaving 10 bases between the germline ends. The germline gives CDR1 SGDLS, CDR2 YYNGEE. The DNA for the CDR3 is TGTGCCAGCAGCGTAGGTGGGGGGTTCTCCTACAATGAGCAGTTCTTC. Translating gives CASSVGGGFSYNEQFF.

This chain joins TRBV10-3 and TRBJ1-2, with 7 nucleotides matching TRBD1. The CDR3 is made up of 13 amino acids. The J segment lost 4 bases and the V segment lost 10 bases, leaving 9 bases of the junction unmatched. CDR1 and CDR2 from the germline V gene are ENHRY and SYGVKD. The CDR3 protein is CATPGRGIYGYTF. In DNA form, the CDR3 reads TGTGCCACCCCCGGCAGGGGGATCTATGGCTACACCTTC.

The V and J genes are TRBV6-5 and TRBJ2-2; D not resolved. Germline assignment: CDR1 MNHEY and CDR2 SVGAGI. The CDR3 loop spans 13 amino acids. The ends were cut back, 1 base at V and 8 bases at J, with 8 bases in the middle. The DNA for the CDR3 is TGTGCCAGCAGTTACTTCCAACAGGGGGAGCTGTTTTTT. Translation gives CASSYFQQGELFF.

The gene calls are TRBV7-9 and TRBJ2-7, with 7 nucleotides matching TRBD1. Losses at the gene ends were 5 bases for V and 0 bases for J; bases not matched to a gene: 7. Germline values: CDR1 SEHNR, CDR2 FQNEAQ (reference sequence). This CDR3 is built from 15 residues. The CDR3 is CASSTRDSYSYEQYF. CDR3 bases: TGTGCCAGCAGCACCCGGGACAGCTACTCCTACGAGCAGTACTTC.

The chain joins TRBV6-5 to TRBJ2-7; D gene uncertain. The DNA end favors TRBJ2-1, so the J call may be wrong. The CDR3 is 15 residues long. Per the germline V gene, CDR1 is MNHEY and CDR2 is SVGAGI. The CDR3 reads CASSPTVGRFNEQFF. The CDR3 DNA sequence: TGTGCCAGCAGTCCTACCGTCGGGCGATTCAATGAGCAGTTCTTC.

V and J are TRBV6-4 and TRBJ2-2; D remains unclear. The CDR3 extends over 13 amino acids. Germline V gene lookup returns CDR1 MRHNA and CDR2 SNTAGT. Trimming took off 4 bases at V and 6 bases at J, with 9 bases between the two ends. The CDR3 region has the DNA TGTGCCAGCAGTGGCATGGCATCCGGGGAGCTGTTTTTT. As protein: CASSGMASGELFF.

The genes are TRBV6-5 and TRBJ1-2; 9 nucleotides align to TRBD1. Germline trimming cut 4 bases from V and 7 bases from J; bases unmatched to any gene: 10. The germline CDR1 and CDR2 sequences are MNHEY and SVGAGI. CDR3 size: 15 residues. CDR3 coding DNA: TGTGCCAGCAGTTCGTGGGACAGGGAAAGGATTGGCTACACCTTC. It specifies CASSSWDRERIGYTF.

The V and J genes are TRBV19 and TRBJ1-1; the match to TRBD1 covers 7 bases. The CDR3 has 15 amino acids. The germline V gene has CDR1 LNHDA and CDR2 SQIVND (reference sequence). J gave up 6 bases and V 4 bases, and 11 bases lay outside the gene matches. DNA for the CDR3: TGTGCCAGTAGTAATCCAGCAGGGGGTTTGGCTGAAGCTTTCTTT. Its translation is CASSNPAGGLAEAFF.

The chain combines TRBV11-2 with TRBJ2-1, with 13 bases that match TRBD2. This CDR3 contains 16 residues. Germline CDR1 and CDR2: SGHAT and FQNNGV. V shed 6 bases and J 0 bases; nucleotides not matched to a gene: 2. The CDR3 region is CASSWTSGGSYNEQFF. The CDR3 DNA reads as TGTGCCAGCAGTTGGACTAGCGGGGGCTCCTACAATGAGCAGTTCTTC.

Here the CDR3 DNA reads TGTGCCAGCAGCTTGACGCAGGCGTGGAATGAGCAGTTCTTC. It is translated as CASSLTQAWNEQFF. The rearrangement uses TRBV5-4 and TRBJ2-1; D uncertain. The CDR3 consists of 14 residues. CDR1 SGHNT and CDR2 YYREEE come from the germline V gene (reference sequence). The V gene lost 1 base and the J gene lost 7 bases, with 12 bases spanning the gap.

This rearrangement joins TRBV7-2 to TRBJ1-2; D perhaps matches TRBD1 (5 bases). The CDR3 contains 14 residues. In germline, CDR1 is SGHTA, CDR2 FQGNSA. V lost 4 bases, J lost 4 bases, and 13 bases lay in between. The CDR3 DNA reads as TGTGCCAGCAGCTCTGCCGGGACCTTCTATGGCTACACCTTC. The encoded protein is CASSSAGTFYGYTF.

V is TRBV4-3 and J is TRBJ2-1; 8 bases are shared with TRBD2. Losses at the gene ends were 0 bases for V and 8 bases for J; bases not matched to a gene: 6. The CDR3 has 15 residues. Germline V gene data show CDR1 as LGHNA and CDR2 as YSLEER. The CDR3 DNA reads as TGCGCCAGCAGCCAAGACGGGGGGGATTGGGATGAGCAGTTCTTC. Translating gives CASSQDGGDWDEQFF.